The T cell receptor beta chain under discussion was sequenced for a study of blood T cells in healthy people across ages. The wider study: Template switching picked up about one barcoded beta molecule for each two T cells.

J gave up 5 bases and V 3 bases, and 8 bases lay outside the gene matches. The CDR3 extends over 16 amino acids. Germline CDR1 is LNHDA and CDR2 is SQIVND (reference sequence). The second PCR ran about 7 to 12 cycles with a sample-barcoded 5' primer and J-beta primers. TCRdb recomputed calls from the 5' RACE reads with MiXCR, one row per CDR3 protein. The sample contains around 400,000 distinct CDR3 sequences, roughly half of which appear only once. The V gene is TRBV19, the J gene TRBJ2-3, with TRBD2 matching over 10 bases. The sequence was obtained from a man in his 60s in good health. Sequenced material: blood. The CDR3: CASSIPSGSRGDTQYF. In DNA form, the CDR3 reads TGTGCCAGTAGTATTCCTAGCGGGAGCCGTGGAGATACGCAGTATTTT.